Presented here are 20 T cell receptor beta chains from one specimen sequenced in a study of blood T cell repertoires in COVID-19 (TCRdb year 2020). Libraries were constructed by the immunoSEQ multiplex PCR assay. TCRdb carries this immuneACCESS record with in-frame sequences only. Its versions omit some clonotypes, under half of them owing to an unresolved V gene in the studies checked, with the rest unexplained. The sample contains 90,000 to 130,000 clones, around 64% of them found a single time. 1.5% to 2% of the sample goes to the ten largest clones. Input material: peripheral blood. The source of these receptors is a woman aged 35 to 49 with acute or convalescent COVID-19.

This clone was detected a few times. The chain recombines TRBV6-5 with TRBJ2-5; D possibly corresponds to TRBD2 (5 bases). The CDR3 runs 13 residues. Germline V gene data show CDR1 as MNHEY and CDR2 as SVGAGI. Trimming removed 7 bases at V and 4 bases at J, with 13 bases between. The DNA for the CDR3 is TGTGCCAGCACGATGGTAGCGACAGAGACCCAGTACTTC. Translated, it gives CASTMVATETQYF.

This sequence joins TRBV27 and TRBJ1-1; D remains unclear. Germline V gives CDR1 MNHEY, CDR2 SMNVEV (reference sequence). This CDR3 is built from 12 residues. V shed 7 bases and J shed 1 base, with 7 bases lying between them. CDR3 sequence reads: CASKTGNTEAFF. CDR3 nucleotide sequence: TGTGCCAGCAAAACCGGGAACACTGAAGCTTTCTTT.

This clone is a singleton in its sample. The chain links TRBV4-3 to TRBJ2-1, with D possibly TRBD2 on 6 matching bases. Trimming cost V 0 bases and J 10 bases, with 13 bases left between them. CDR1 LGHNA and CDR2 YSLEER come from the germline V gene. CDR3 size: 14 residues. The CDR3 bases are TGCGCCAGCAGCCAAGATCCCCGGACTATAGAGCAGTTCTTC. Its translation: CASSQDPRTIEQFF.

This chain links TRBV28 with TRBJ2-5, with no clear D. V was pared by 2 bases and J by 0 bases, with 7 bases between. Per the germline V gene, CDR1 is MDHEN and CDR2 is SYDVKM. The CDR3 covers 14 residues. CDR3 in amino acids: CASSLRRYQETQYF. CDR3 sequence (DNA): TGTGCCAGCAGTTTAAGGCGGTACCAAGAGACCCAGTACTTC.

The V gene is TRBV28, the J gene TRBJ2-2, with 10 positions matching TRBD1. The V and J ends lost 7 bases and 4 bases, in that order; junction bases with no gene match: 6. Germline values: CDR1 MDHEN, CDR2 SYDVKM. This CDR3 has 15 residues. CDR3 sequence: CASNEGDRGTGELFF. The CDR3 DNA follows: TGTGCCAGCAATGAGGGGGACAGGGGCACCGGGGAGCTGTTTTTT.

This chain connects TRBV5-1 to TRBJ1-5; 8 nucleotides align to TRBD1. Germline lookup yields CDR1 SGHRS and CDR2 YFSETQ. The CDR3 consists of 15 residues. Germline trimming cut 5 bases from V and 4 bases from J; bases unmatched to any gene: 8. DNA of the CDR3: TGCGCCAGCAGGCTAGGACAGGGCTATAATCAGCCCCAGCATTTT. It specifies CASRLGQGYNQPQHF.

The genes are TRBV6-5 and TRBJ1-6; 9 bases fit TRBD1. Losses at the gene ends were 6 bases for V and 7 bases for J; bases not matched to a gene: 4. CDR3 length equals 14 residues. Germline CDR1 is MNHEY and CDR2 is SVGAGI. The CDR3 DNA reads as TGTGCCAGCAGGGGACAGGGAGAAAATTCACCCCTCCACTTT. It translates to CASRGQGENSPLHF.

The genes are TRBV5-4 and TRBJ2-3, with 7 nucleotides matching TRBD1. CDR1 is SGHNT, CDR2 YYREEE, per germline (reference sequence). Trimming removed 3 bases from V and 1 base from J; junction bases left unmatched: 11. This CDR3 has 17 amino acids. CDR3 sequence: CASSSAADRAGTDTQYF. Written as DNA, the CDR3 is TGTGCCAGCAGCTCTGCAGCCGACAGGGCCGGCACAGATACGCAGTATTTT.

The genes are TRBV11-2 and TRBJ1-4; possible D gene TRBD1, 5 bases. The V end was cut by 4 bases, the J end by 7 bases, with 10 bases between. Germline V gene data show CDR1 as SGHAT and CDR2 as FQNNGV. The CDR3 has 13 residues. For the CDR3, the DNA is TGTGCCAGCAGCTCGACAGAAACTGAAAAACTGTTTTTT. Translating gives CASSSTETEKLFF. Looking up the rest from reference TRBV11-2 and TRBJ1-4 gives the full variable domain: EAGVAQSPRYKIIEKRQSVAFWCNPISGHATLYWYQQILGQGPKLLIQFQNNGVVDDSQLPKDRFSAERLKGVDSTLKIQPAKLEDSAVYLCASSSTETEKLFFGSGTQLSVL.

This clone is medium-sized within its sample. The chain is built from TRBV29-1 and TRBJ2-7, with 7 bases matching TRBD1. This CDR3 comprises 12 residues. The V segment lost 6 bases and the J segment 6 bases; nucleotides outside the gene matches: 8. Germline V CDR1 and CDR2: SQVTM, ANQGSEA. CDR3 protein: CSVRATGFEQYF. DNA for the CDR3: TGCAGCGTGCGGGCGACAGGGTTCGAGCAGTACTTC.

This clone was counted a single time. The gene calls are TRBV30 and TRBJ2-5; 12 nucleotides match TRBD2. The V gene's germline CDR1 is GTSNPN and CDR2 SVGIG (reference sequence). The V segment lost 5 bases and the J segment 1 base; nucleotides outside the gene matches: 5. The CDR3 loop spans 15 amino acids. CDR3 sequence (DNA): TGTGCCTGGGACAGGACTAGCGGGGTCCAAGAGACCCAGTACTTC. It encodes CAWDRTSGVQETQYF. Filled out from reference TRBV30 and TRBJ2-5, the complete variable domain reads SQTIHQWPATLVQPVGSPLSLECTVEGTSNPNLYWYRQAAGRGLQLLFYSVGIGQISSEVPQNLSASRPQDRQFILSSKKLLLSDSGFYLCAWDRTSGVQETQYFGPGTRLLVL.

This CDR3 is CASSSGQARDTQYF. As DNA, the CDR3 is TGCGCCAGCAGCTCCGGACAGGCCCGGGATACGCAGTATTTT. V usage is TRBV5-1 and J usage is TRBJ2-3; TRBD1 agrees at 7 bases. The V gene's germline CDR1 is SGHRS and CDR2 YFSETQ. This CDR3 contains 14 residues. V shed 3 bases, J shed 6 bases, and the junction held 7 bases outside the gene matches.

J is TRBJ1-1 and V is TRBV28; 7 positions agree with TRBD1. V dropped 5 bases and J dropped 0; count of bases not matched to a gene: 6. The CDR3 totals 15 residues. Germline V gives CDR1 MDHEN, CDR2 SYDVKM. Here the CDR3 reads CASSIPTGMNTEAFF. The CDR3 region has the DNA TGTGCCAGCAGTATTCCGACAGGGATGAACACTGAAGCTTTCTTT.

The chain recombines TRBV11-2 with TRBJ1-6; D might be TRBD1 (5 bases). CDR3 size: 16 residues. Trimming removed 6 bases at V and 6 bases at J, with 18 bases between. Germline V lookup: CDR1 SGHAT, CDR2 FQNNGV. CDR3: CASRSSGTGSNSPLHF. The CDR3 coding sequence is TGTGCCAGCAGATCCTCCGGGACCGGGAGTAATTCACCCCTCCACTTT.

This clone was seen a handful of times. The V call is TRBV7-2, the J call TRBJ2-3, with D perhaps TRBD1 (6 bases). The germline gives CDR1 SGHTA, CDR2 FQGNSA. V was cut by 6 bases and J by 1 base, with 8 bases left in between. The CDR3 is 13 amino acids. The CDR3, as DNA: TGTGCCAGCAGTCGACAGGGCACAGATACGCAGTATTTT. Translation: CASSRQGTDTQYF.

This clone was found a few times. The chain joins TRBV18 to TRBJ1-3; no clear D. CDR1 is KGHSH, CDR2 LQKENI, per germline. Trimming took 4 bases from V and 0 from J, leaving 7 bases between them. The CDR3 is 14 amino acids. For the CDR3, the DNA is TGTGCCAGCTCACGATCGAGCTCTGGAAACACCATATATTTT. Protein sequence: CASSRSSSGNTIYF.

V is TRBV28 and J is TRBJ1-2; 7 positions match TRBD1. The J segment lost 5 bases and the V segment lost 7 bases, leaving 7 bases of the junction unmatched. This CDR3 spans 13 amino acids. The germline V gene encodes CDR1 MDHEN and CDR2 SYDVKM. CDR3 coding DNA: TGTGCCAGCACTGGGACAGACCTTTATGGCTACACCTTC. Protein: CASTGTDLYGYTF.

This sequence joins TRBV7-9 and TRBJ2-4, with a weak D call TRBD1 (5 bases). Deletions cut 5 bases from V and 0 bases from J, with 14 bases between. Per germline, CDR1 SEHNR and CDR2 FQNEAQ (reference sequence). The CDR3 extends over 16 amino acids. The CDR3 coding sequence is TGTGCCAGCAGCCCCCAGACAGATTTAGCCAAAAACATTCAGTACTTC. Amino acid sequence: CASSPQTDLAKNIQYF.

About this clone: Other nucleotide sequences from this sample produce the same CDR3. The chain's CDR3 is CASSLDRGYGYTF. Written as DNA, the CDR3 is TGTGCCAGCAGCTTAGACAGGGGCTATGGCTACACCTTC. The genes are TRBV11-2 and TRBJ1-2, with a possible D match to TRBD1 (6 bases). CDR3 length equals 13 residues. Trimming left V 0 bases short and J 4 bases short, with 6 bases between. CDR1 and CDR2 from the germline V gene are SGHAT and FQNNGV.

The genes are TRBV15 and TRBJ1-4, with TRBD1 matching over 8 bases. This CDR3 region has 18 residues. V lost 2 bases and J lost 4; bases outside the gene matches: 12. CDR1 and CDR2 from the germline V gene are LNHNV and YYDKDF (reference sequence). The CDR3: CATSRQGQVRDYNEKLFF. DNA of the CDR3: TGTGCCACCAGCAGACAGGGACAGGTTAGGGATTATAATGAAAAACTGTTTTTT.